This T cell receptor beta chain was recorded in a study of CD8 T cells in ankylosing spondylitis. TCRdb re-derived calls from the 5' RACE reads in MiXCR, one entry per CDR3 protein. The repertoire holds over 700,000 distinct CDR3 sequences, with over 15% as singletons. This clonotype has at least ten counts. Its antigen is undetermined. General study findings and limits: A CD8+ phenotype characterized the disease-linked clones, which were relatively rare in peripheral blood. Ankylosing spondylitis blood appeared to carry a characteristic TCR beta motif of roughly eight highly homologous variants.

The CDR3 has 14 residues. Germline-derived CDR1 and CDR2 are SGHRS and YFSETQ. Trimming left V 2 bases short and J 1 base short, with 9 bases between. The sequenced material came from blood, either unsorted or a sorted T cell fraction (not recorded which). The chain couples TRBV5-1 to TRBJ1-1; D is perhaps TRBD1 (6 bases). The TCR sequence derives from a male donor with ankylosing spondylitis. In nucleotides, the CDR3 is TGCGCCAGCAGCTTCCAGGGGCCGAACACTGAAGCTTTCTTT. It translates to CASSFQGPNTEAFF.